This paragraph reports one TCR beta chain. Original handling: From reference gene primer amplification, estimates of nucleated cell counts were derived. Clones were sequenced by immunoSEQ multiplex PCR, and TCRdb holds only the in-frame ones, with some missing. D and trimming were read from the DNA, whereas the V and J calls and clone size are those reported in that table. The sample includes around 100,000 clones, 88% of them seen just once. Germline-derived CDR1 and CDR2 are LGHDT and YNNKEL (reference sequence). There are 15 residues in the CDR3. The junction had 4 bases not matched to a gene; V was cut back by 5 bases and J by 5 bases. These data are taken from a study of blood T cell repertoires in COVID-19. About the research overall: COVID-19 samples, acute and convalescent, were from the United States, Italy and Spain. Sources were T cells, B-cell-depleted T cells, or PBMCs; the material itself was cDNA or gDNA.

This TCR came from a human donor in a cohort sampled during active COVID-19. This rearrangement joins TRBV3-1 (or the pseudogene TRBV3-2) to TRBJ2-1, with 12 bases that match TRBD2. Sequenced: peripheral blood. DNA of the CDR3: TGTGCCAGCAGCGGGACTAGCGGGTTCAACAATGAGCAGTTCTTC. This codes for CASSGTSGFNNEQFF.